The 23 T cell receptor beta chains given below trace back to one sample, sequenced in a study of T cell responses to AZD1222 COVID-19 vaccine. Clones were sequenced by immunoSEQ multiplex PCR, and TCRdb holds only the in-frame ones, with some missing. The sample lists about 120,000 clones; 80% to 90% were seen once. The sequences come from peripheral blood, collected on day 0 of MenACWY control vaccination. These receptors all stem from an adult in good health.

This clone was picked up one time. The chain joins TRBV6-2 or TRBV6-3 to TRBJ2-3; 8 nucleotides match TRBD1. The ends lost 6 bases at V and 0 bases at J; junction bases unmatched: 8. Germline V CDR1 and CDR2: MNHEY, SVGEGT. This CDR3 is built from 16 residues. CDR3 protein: CASSYGQGWSTDTQYF. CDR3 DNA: TGTGCCAGCAGCTATGGACAGGGATGGAGCACAGATACGCAGTATTTT.

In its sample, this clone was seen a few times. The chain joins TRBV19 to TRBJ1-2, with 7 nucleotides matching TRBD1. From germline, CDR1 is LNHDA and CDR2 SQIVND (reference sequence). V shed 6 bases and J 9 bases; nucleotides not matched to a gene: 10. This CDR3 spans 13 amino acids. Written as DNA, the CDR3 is TGTGCCAGTAGGACGACAGGGAAAAGGAGCTACACCTTC. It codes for CASRTTGKRSYTF.

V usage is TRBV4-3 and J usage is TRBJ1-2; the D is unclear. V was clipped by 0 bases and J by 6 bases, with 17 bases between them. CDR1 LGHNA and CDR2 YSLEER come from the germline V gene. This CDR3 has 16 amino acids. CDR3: CASSQDPGGLRDGYTF. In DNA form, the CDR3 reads TGCGCCAGCAGCCAAGACCCGGGAGGGCTAAGGGATGGCTACACCTTC.

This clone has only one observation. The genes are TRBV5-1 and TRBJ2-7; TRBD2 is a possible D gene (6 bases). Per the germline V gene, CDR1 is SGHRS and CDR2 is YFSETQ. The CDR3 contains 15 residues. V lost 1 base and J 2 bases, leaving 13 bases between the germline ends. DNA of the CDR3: TGCGCCAGCAGCTTGCCGGACGGGGGTACCTACGAGCAGTACTTC. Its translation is CASSLPDGGTYEQYF.

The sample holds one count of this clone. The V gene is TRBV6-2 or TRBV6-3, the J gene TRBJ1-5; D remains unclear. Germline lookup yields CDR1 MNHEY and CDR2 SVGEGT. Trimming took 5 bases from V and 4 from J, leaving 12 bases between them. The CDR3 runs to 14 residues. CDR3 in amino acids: CASSARHLNQPQHF. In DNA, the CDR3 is TGTGCCAGCAGTGCTAGACATCTGAATCAGCCCCAGCATTTT.

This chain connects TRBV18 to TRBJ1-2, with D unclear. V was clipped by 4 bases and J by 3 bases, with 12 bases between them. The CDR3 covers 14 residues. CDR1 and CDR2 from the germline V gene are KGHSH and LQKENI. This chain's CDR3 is CASSHPPQHYGYTF. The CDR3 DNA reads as TGTGCCAGCTCACATCCTCCACAACACTATGGCTACACCTTC.

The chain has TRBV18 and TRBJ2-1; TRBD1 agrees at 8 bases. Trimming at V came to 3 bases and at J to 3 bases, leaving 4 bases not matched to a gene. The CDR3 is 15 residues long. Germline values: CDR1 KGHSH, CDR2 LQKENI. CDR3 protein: CASSPARGLYNEQFF. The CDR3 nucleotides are TGTGCCAGCTCACCCGCCAGGGGGCTCTACAATGAGCAGTTCTTC.

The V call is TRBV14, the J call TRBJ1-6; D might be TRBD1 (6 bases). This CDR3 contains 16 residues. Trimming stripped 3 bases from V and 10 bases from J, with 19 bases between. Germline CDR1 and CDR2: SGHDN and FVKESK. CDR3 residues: CASSHARQAPISPLHF. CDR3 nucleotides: TGTGCCAGCAGCCACGCGCGACAGGCTCCGATCTCACCCCTCCACTTT.

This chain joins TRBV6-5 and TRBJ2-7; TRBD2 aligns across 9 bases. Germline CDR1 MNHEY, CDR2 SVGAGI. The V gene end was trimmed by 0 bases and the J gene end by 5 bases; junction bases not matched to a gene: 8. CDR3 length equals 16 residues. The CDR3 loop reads CASSYSRTSALHEQYF. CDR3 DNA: TGTGCCAGCAGTTACTCCAGGACTAGCGCTCTTCACGAGCAGTACTTC.

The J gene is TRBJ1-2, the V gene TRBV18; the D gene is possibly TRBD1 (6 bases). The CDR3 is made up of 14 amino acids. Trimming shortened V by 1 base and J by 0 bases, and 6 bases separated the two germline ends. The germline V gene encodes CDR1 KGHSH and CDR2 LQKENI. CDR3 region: CASSPQGANYGYTF. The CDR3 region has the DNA TGTGCCAGCTCACCACAGGGGGCTAACTATGGCTACACCTTC. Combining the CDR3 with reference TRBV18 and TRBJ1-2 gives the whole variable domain NAGVMQNPRHLVRRRGQEARLRCSPMKGHSHVYWYRQLPEEGLKFMVYLQKENIIDESGMPKERFSAEFPKEGPSILRIQQVVRGDSAAYFCASSPQGANYGYTFGSGTRLTVV.

The CDR3 coding sequence is TGTGCCAGCAGGACGTGGGAGAATGAAAAACTGTTTTTT. Amino acids: CASRTWENEKLFF. The chain carries TRBV27 and TRBJ1-4; unclear D gene. The CDR3 covers 13 residues. Looked up from germline, CDR1 is MNHEY and CDR2 is SMNVEV (reference sequence). Deletions cut 6 bases from V and 5 bases from J, with 10 bases between.

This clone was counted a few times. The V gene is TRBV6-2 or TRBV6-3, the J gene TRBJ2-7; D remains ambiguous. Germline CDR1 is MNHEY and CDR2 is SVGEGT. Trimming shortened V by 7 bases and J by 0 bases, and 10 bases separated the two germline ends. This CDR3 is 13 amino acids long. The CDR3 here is CASTPRSSYEQYF. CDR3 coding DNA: TGTGCCAGCACCCCGCGGAGCTCCTACGAGCAGTACTTC.

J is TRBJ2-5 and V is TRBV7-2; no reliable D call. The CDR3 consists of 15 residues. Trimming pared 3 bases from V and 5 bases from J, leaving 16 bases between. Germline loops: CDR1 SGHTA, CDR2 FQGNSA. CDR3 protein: CASSFSSTTGETQYF. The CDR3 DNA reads TGTGCCAGCAGCTTTTCCTCTACCACCGGGGAGACCCAGTACTTC.

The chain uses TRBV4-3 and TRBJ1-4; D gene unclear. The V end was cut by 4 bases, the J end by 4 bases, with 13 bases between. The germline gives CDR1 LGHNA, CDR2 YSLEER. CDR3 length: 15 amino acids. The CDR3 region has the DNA TGCGCCAGCAGCCGGGGTCTGGACCTTAATGAAAAACTGTTTTTT. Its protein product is CASSRGLDLNEKLFF.

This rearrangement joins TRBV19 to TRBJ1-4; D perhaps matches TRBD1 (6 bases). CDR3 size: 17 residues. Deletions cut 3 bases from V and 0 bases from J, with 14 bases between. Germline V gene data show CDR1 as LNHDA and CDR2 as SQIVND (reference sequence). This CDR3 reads CASSIGRQATTNEKLFF. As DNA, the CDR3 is TGTGCCAGTAGTATTGGAAGACAGGCCACAACTAATGAAAAACTGTTTTTT.

CDR3 coding DNA: TGTGCCAGCAGTTTAGAAGGTTCTTCACCCCTCCACTTT. Translation: CASSLEGSSPLHF. The chain is built from TRBV27 and TRBJ1-6, with D unclear. CDR3 size: 13 residues. Trimming removed 2 bases from V and 9 bases from J, with 8 bases in between. Germline V lookup: CDR1 MNHEY, CDR2 SMNVEV (reference sequence).

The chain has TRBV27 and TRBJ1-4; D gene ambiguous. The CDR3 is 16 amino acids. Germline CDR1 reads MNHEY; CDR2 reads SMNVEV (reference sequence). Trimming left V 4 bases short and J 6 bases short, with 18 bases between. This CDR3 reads CASSSLLSDKDEKLFF. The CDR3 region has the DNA TGTGCCAGCAGTTCTCTTCTAAGTGACAAAGATGAAAAACTGTTTTTT.

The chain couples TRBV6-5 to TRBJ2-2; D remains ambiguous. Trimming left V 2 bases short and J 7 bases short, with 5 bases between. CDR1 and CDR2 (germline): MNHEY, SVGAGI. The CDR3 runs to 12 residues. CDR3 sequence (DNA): TGTGCCAGCAGTTACGACGGCGGGGAGCTGTTTTTT. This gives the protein CASSYDGGELFF.

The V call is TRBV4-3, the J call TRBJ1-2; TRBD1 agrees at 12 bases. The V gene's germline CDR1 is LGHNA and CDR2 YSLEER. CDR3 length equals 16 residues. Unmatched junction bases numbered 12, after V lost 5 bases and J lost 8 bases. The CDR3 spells CASSGTAGQGAGGYTF. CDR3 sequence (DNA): TGCGCCAGCAGCGGAACCGCGGGACAGGGGGCGGGAGGCTACACCTTC.

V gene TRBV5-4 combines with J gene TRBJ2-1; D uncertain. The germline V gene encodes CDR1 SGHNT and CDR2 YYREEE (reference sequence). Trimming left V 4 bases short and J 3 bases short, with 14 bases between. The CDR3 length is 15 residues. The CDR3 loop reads CASSPSLDGYNEQFF. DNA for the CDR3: TGTGCCAGCAGCCCCTCTTTAGACGGCTACAATGAGCAGTTCTTC.

CDR3 in DNA: TGTGCCAGCAGTTCGGGCAGTCCCTACGAGCAGTACTTC. Translation gives CASSSGSPYEQYF. The chain uses TRBV6-5 and TRBJ2-7; unclear D gene. Germline assignment: CDR1 MNHEY and CDR2 SVGAGI. This CDR3 is built from 13 residues. Trimming took off 4 bases at V and 2 bases at J, with 9 bases between the two ends.

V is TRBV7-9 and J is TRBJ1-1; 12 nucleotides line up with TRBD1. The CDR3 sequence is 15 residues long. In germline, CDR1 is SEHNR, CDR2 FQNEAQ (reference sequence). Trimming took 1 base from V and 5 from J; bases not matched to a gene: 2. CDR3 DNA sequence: TGTGCCAGCAGCTTAGGGGACAGGGGGCAGACTGAAGCTTTCTTT. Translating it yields CASSLGDRGQTEAFF.

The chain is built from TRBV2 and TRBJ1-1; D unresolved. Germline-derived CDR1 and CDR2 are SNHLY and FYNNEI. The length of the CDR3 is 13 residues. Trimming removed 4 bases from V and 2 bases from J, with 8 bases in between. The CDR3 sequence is CASSVARNTEAFF. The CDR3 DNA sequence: TGTGCCAGCAGTGTCGCCAGAAACACTGAAGCTTTCTTT. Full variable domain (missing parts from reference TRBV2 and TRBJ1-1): EPEVTQTPSHQVTQMGQEVILRCVPISNHLYFYWYRQILGQKVEFLVSFYNNEISEKSEIFDDQFSVERPDGSNFTLKIRSTKLEDSAMYFCASSVARNTEAFFGQGTRLTVV.